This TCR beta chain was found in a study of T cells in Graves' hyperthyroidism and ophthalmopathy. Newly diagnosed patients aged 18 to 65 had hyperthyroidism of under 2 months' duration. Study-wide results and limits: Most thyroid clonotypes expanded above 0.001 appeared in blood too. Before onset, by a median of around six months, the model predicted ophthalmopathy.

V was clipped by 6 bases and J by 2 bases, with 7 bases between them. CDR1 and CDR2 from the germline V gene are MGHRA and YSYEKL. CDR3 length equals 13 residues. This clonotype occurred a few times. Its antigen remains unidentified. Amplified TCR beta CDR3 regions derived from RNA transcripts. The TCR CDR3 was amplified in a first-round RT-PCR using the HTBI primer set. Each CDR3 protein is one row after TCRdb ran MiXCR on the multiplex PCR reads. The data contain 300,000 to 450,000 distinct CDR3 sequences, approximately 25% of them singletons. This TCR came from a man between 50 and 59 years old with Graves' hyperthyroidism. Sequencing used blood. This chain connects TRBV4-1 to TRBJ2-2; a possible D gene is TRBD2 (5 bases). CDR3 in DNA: TGCGCCAGCAGTCGGGAAAACACCGGGGAGCTGTTTTTT. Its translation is CASSRENTGELFF.